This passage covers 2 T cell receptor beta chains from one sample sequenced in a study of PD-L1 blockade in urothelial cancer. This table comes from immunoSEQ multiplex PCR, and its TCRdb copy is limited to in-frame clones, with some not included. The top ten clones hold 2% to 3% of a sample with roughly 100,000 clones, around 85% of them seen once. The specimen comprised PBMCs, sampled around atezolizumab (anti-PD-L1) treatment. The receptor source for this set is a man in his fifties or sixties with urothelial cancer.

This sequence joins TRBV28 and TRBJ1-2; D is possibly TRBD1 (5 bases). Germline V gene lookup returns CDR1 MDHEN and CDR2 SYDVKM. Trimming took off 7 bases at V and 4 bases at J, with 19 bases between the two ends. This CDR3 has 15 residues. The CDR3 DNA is TGTGCCAGCACCGACAGTTCCCAACAACCCTATGGCTACACCTTC. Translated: CASTDSSQQPYGYTF.

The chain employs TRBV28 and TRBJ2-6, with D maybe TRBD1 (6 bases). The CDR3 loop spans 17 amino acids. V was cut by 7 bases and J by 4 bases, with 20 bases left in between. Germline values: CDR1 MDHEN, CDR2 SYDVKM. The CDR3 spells CASTGSGESLGANVLTF. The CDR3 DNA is TGTGCCAGCACTGGCTCAGGGGAATCGCTCGGGGCCAACGTCCTGACTTTC.